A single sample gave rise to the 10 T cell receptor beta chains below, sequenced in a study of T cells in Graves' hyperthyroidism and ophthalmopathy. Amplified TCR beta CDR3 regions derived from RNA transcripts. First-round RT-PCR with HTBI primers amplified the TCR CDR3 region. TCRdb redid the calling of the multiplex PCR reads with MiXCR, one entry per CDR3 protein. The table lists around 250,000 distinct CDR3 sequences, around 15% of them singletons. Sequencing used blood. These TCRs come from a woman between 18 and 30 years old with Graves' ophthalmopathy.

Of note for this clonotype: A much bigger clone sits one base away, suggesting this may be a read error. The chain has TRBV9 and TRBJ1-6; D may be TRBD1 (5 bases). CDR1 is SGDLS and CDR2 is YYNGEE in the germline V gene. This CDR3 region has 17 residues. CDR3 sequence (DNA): TGTGCCAGCAGCCCTAGGGACGGAAGGTTCTATAATTTACCCCTCCACTTT. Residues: CASSPRDGRFYNLPLHF. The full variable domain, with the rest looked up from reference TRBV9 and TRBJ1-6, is DSGVTQTPKHLITATGQRVTLRCSPRSGDLSVYWYQQSLDQGLQFLIQYYNGEERAKGNILERFSAQQFPDLHSELNLSSLELGDSALYFCASSPRDGRFYNLPLHFGNGTRLTVT.

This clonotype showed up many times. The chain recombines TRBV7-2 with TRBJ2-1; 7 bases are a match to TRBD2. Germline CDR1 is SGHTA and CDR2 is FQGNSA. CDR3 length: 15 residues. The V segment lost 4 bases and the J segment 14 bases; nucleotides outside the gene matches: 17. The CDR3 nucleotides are TGTGCCAGCAGCTCTCTTCTTAAGTCTAGCGGCCCGGAGTTCTTC. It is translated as CASSSLLKSSGPEFF.

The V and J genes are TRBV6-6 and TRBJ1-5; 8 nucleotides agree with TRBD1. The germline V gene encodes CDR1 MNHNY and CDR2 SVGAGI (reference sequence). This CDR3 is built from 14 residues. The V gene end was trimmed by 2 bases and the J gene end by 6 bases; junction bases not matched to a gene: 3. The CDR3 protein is CASSYRTGIQPQHF. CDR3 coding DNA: TGTGCCAGCAGTTACAGGACAGGGATTCAGCCCCAGCATTTT.

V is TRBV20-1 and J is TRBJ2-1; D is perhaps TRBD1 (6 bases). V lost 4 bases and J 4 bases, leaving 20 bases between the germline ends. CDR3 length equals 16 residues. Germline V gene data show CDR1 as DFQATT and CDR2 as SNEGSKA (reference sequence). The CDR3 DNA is TGCAGTGCTAACAGAATGGGACACCAAGCATACAATGAGCAGTTCTTC. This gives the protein CSANRMGHQAYNEQFF.

CDR3 protein: CASSFTGTGAHEQYF. The CDR3 bases are TGTGCCAGTAGTTTTACCGGGACAGGGGCCCACGAGCAGTACTTC. The genes are TRBV19 and TRBJ2-7; the match to TRBD1 covers 10 bases. Germline assignment: CDR1 LNHDA and CDR2 SQIVND (reference sequence). The CDR3 loop spans 15 amino acids. J lost 5 bases, V lost 5 bases, and 9 bases had no gene match.

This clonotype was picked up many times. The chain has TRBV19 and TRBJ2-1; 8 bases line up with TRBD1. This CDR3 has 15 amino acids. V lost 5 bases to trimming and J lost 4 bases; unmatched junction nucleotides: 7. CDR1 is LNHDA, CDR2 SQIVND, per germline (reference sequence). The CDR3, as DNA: TGTGCCAGTAGTGTTTTAACAGGGGGTTACAATGAGCAGTTCTTC. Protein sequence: CASSVLTGGYNEQFF.

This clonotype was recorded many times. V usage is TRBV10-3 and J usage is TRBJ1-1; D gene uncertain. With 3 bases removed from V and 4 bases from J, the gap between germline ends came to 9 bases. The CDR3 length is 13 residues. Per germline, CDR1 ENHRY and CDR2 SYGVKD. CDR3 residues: CAISDEESTEAFF. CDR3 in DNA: TGTGCCATCAGTGATGAGGAGAGCACTGAAGCTTTCTTT.

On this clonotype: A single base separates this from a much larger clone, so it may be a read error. The CDR3 DNA follows: TGTGCCAGCAGCTTGATCCCGAGCACAGATGCGCAGTATTTT. This codes for CASSLIPSTDAQYF. This chain connects TRBV11-2 to TRBJ2-3; D gene ambiguous. The CDR3 extends over 14 amino acids. Germline V gene data show CDR1 as SGHAT and CDR2 as FQNNGV.

The CDR3 sequence: CSAREWTGQFF. In DNA form, the CDR3 reads TGCAGTGCTAGAGAGTGGACAGGGCAGTTCTTC. This sequence joins TRBV20-1 and TRBJ2-1; 7 nucleotides match TRBD1. The V gene's germline CDR1 is DFQATT and CDR2 SNEGSKA (reference sequence). The CDR3 sequence is 11 residues long. J gave up 12 bases and V 0 bases, and 2 bases lay outside the gene matches.

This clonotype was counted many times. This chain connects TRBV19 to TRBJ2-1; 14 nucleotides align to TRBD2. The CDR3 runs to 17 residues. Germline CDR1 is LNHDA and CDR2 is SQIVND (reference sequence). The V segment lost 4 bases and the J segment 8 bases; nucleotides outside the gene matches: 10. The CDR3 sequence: CASSKGTSGSTVYEQFF. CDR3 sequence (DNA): TGTGCCAGTAGTAAGGGGACTAGCGGGAGTACGGTCTATGAGCAGTTCTTC.